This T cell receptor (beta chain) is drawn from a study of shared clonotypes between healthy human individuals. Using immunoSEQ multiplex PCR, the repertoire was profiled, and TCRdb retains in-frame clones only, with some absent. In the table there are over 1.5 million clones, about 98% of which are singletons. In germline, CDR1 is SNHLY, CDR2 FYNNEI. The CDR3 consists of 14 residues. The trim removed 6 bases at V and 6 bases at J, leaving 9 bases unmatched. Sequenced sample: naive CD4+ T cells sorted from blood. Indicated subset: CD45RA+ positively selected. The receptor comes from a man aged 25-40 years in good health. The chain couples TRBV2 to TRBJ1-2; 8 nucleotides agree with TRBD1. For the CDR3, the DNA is TGTGCCAGCAGCCCGGACAGGGATGTACATGGCTACACCTTC. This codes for CASSPDRDVHGYTF.